Below are 19 T cell receptor beta chains sequenced from a single sample in a study of human T cells and chemical hapten exposure. TCRdb independently ran MiXCR on the RACE reads; one entry per CDR3 protein. The repertoire consists of some 380,000 distinct CDR3 sequences, with 4% to 5.5% occurring once and the leading ten covering under 3%. Time point meaning: patch test 1, 2 weeks after DPC sensitization. Treatment specified: therapeutic diphenylcyclopropenone sensitization with weekly scalp DPC. The source was whole blood, collected in connection with sensitization to the hapten diphenylcyclopropenone (DPC). The receptors come from a woman aged 45-59 years with alopecia areata. Some clones in this sample may be carry-over from other donors' samples.

V usage is TRBV13 and J usage is TRBJ1-1, with 11 bases fitting TRBD1. The CDR3 runs to 16 residues. From germline, CDR1 is PRHDT and CDR2 FYEKMQ (reference sequence). With 4 bases clipped from V and 1 base from J, the junction kept 5 bases outside the gene matches. The CDR3 DNA sequence: TGTGCCAGCAGCTCCCGGGACAGGGGGACGAACACTGAAGCTTTCTTT. Its protein is CASSSRDRGTNTEAFF.

This clonotype has at least ten counts. V is TRBV7-2 and J is TRBJ2-7; maybe TRBD2 (5 bases). The germline V gene has CDR1 SGHTA and CDR2 FQGNSA. This CDR3 spans 15 amino acids. Trimming removed 1 base at V and 2 bases at J, with 12 bases between. The CDR3 sequence is CASSLELLGAYEQYF. The DNA for the CDR3 is TGTGCCAGCAGCTTAGAGCTACTAGGAGCCTACGAGCAGTACTTC.

This clonotype was counted between two and nine times. The chain recombines TRBV12-3 or TRBV12-4 with TRBJ2-7; D may be TRBD2 (6 bases). The CDR3 has 16 residues. Trimming cost V 3 bases and J 0 bases, with 15 bases left between them. The CDR3 region has the DNA TGTGCCAGCAGTTTCTCGCCGACTAGTCCCTCCTACGAGCAGTACTTC. The encoded protein is CASSFSPTSPSYEQYF.

The chain uses TRBV2 and TRBJ2-3, with TRBD2 matching 9 bases. J gave up 0 bases and V 6 bases, and 10 bases lay outside the gene matches. This CDR3 region has 17 residues. Germline loops: CDR1 SNHLY, CDR2 FYNNEI. CDR3 in DNA: TGTGCCAGCAGCCACTCCCCAACTAGCGGGAGCACAGATACGCAGTATTTT. Translation: CASSHSPTSGSTDTQYF.

This clonotype was observed at least ten times. The chain employs TRBV20-1 and TRBJ2-6, with D maybe TRBD1 (6 bases). The CDR3 spans 17 residues. V lost 2 bases to trimming and J lost 0 bases, with 14 bases between them. The germline CDR1 and CDR2 sequences are DFQATT and SNEGSKA (reference sequence). The CDR3 loop reads CSARTWTARSGANVLTF. CDR3 sequence (DNA): TGCAGTGCTAGAACCTGGACAGCCCGCTCTGGGGCCAACGTCCTGACTTTC.

This clonotype was seen only a few times. This chain joins TRBV6-2 or TRBV6-3 and TRBJ2-7, with TRBD2 matching over 9 bases. CDR1 and CDR2 (germline): MNHEY, SVGEGT. V was pared by 10 bases and J by 0 bases, with 7 bases of the junction left unmatched. The CDR3 runs to 14 residues. The CDR3, as DNA: TGTGCCACCCTCCGAGCGGGAGGCTCCTACGAGCAGTACTTC. Translated, it gives CATLRAGGSYEQYF.

The table lists this clonotype with a few counts. This sequence joins TRBV12-3 or TRBV12-4 and TRBJ1-2, with D possibly matching TRBD1 (5 bases). V dropped 2 bases and J dropped 4 bases, with 11 bases sitting between them. The CDR3 is made up of 14 amino acids. CDR3: CASSLSGETYGYTF. The CDR3, as DNA: TGTGCCAGCAGTTTATCGGGGGAGACCTATGGCTACACCTTC.

This clonotype was found many times. The chain uses TRBV30 and TRBJ2-7; tentatively, D is TRBD1 (6 bases). The CDR3 is 14 residues long. In germline, CDR1 is GTSNPN, CDR2 SVGIG (reference sequence). V lost 0 bases, J lost 3 bases, and 12 bases lay in between. The CDR3 nucleotides read TGTGCCTGGAGTGTAGCTGGGGGCGGCTACGAGCAGTACTTC. Translation gives CAWSVAGGGYEQYF.

The table lists this clonotype with many counts. This chain connects TRBV7-2 to TRBJ1-2, with 9 bases matching TRBD1. CDR1 SGHTA and CDR2 FQGNSA come from the germline V gene. V trimming: 1 base; J trimming: 8 bases; junction bases outside the gene matches: 5. CDR3 length: 14 amino acids. This CDR3 reads CASSLDGDRDGYTF. CDR3 DNA sequence: TGTGCCAGCAGCTTAGATGGGGACAGGGACGGCTACACCTTC. Full variable domain (outside the CDR3, taken from reference TRBV7-2 and TRBJ1-2): GAGVSQSPSNKVTEKGKDVELRCDPISGHTALYWYRQSLGQGLEFLIYFQGNSAPDKSGLPSDRFSAERTGGSVSTLTIQRTQQEDSAVYLCASSLDGDRDGYTFGSGTRLTVV.

This clonotype was seen repeatedly, ten times or more. The chain links TRBV7-9 to TRBJ2-1; 12 bases fit TRBD2. This CDR3 region has 18 residues. The germline V gene encodes CDR1 SEHNR and CDR2 FQNEAQ (reference sequence). V lost 2 bases, J lost 1 base, and 6 bases stayed unmatched. The CDR3 DNA follows: TGTGCCAGCAGCTTACGACTAGCGGGAGAGCTTTCCTACAATGAGCAGTTCTTC. Translated: CASSLRLAGELSYNEQFF.

This clonotype was detected ten times or more. This chain joins TRBV10-2 and TRBJ2-1; 11 bases map to TRBD2. J was trimmed by 4 bases and V by 6 bases; bases with no gene match: 8. The CDR3 spans 16 residues. CDR1 and CDR2 from the germline V gene are WSHSY and SAAADI. The CDR3 DNA is TGCGCCAGCAGGGCGGGACTAGCGGATGTTTACAATGAGCAGTTCTTC. It translates to CASRAGLADVYNEQFF.

This clonotype was detected a few times. The V gene is TRBV5-6, the J gene TRBJ1-2, with a weak D call TRBD1 (6 bases). The CDR3 spans 14 residues. V was clipped by 3 bases and J by 3 bases, with 12 bases between them. Germline values: CDR1 SGHDT, CDR2 YYEEEE. The CDR3 sequence is CASSSGQSYYGYTF. Here the CDR3 DNA reads TGTGCCAGCAGCTCCGGACAGTCTTACTATGGCTACACCTTC.

This clonotype appeared many times. V and J are TRBV12-5 and TRBJ2-3, with D hard to call. The CDR3 totals 12 residues. The germline V gene has CDR1 LGHNT and CDR2 FRNRAP. V lost 6 bases and J lost 6, with 10 bases in between. CDR3 residues: CASGIPPDTQYF. The DNA for the CDR3 is TGTGCTAGTGGGATCCCCCCGGATACGCAGTATTTT.

This clonotype came up many times. The chain combines TRBV12-3 or TRBV12-4 with TRBJ1-3; the D is unclear. CDR3 length equals 15 residues. Between the trimmed V and J ends, which lost 7 bases and 4 bases, there was a span of 17 bases. The CDR3 loop is CASNEEGRFGNTIYF. The CDR3 DNA follows: TGTGCCAGCAACGAAGAGGGAAGATTCGGAAACACCATATATTTT.

The chain links TRBV7-2 to TRBJ2-1; 9 bases align to TRBD2. V was pared by 2 bases and J by 8 bases, with 7 bases of the junction left unmatched. Germline loops: CDR1 SGHTA, CDR2 FQGNSA. The CDR3 is made up of 15 amino acids. CDR3 bases: TGTGCCAGCAGCTTAAGCGGGAGGACATTCGATGAGCAGTTCTTC. Translation gives CASSLSGRTFDEQFF. The full variable domain, in which reference TRBV7-2 and TRBJ2-1 provide the parts outside the CDR3, is GAGVSQSPSNKVTEKGKDVELRCDPISGHTALYWYRQSLGQGLEFLIYFQGNSAPDKSGLPSDRFSAERTGGSVSTLTIQRTQQEDSAVYLCASSLSGRTFDEQFFGPGTRLTVL.

The chain has TRBV11-2 and TRBJ2-1; D gene unclear. The CDR3 has 16 residues. Germline-derived CDR1 and CDR2 are SGHAT and FQNNGV. Trimming took 1 base from V and 15 from J, leaving 25 bases between them. The CDR3 sequence: CASSLAPVPKASLRFF. The CDR3 DNA follows: TGTGCCAGCAGCTTAGCGCCGGTGCCTAAAGCTTCCCTACGGTTCTTC.

At least ten counts were recorded for this clonotype. The CDR3 region is CAISGLHRNPYEQYF. The CDR3, as DNA: TGTGCCATCAGTGGTCTTCACCGGAACCCCTACGAGCAGTACTTC. The chain couples TRBV10-3 to TRBJ2-7; D unclear. V was trimmed by 4 bases and J by 2 bases, leaving 15 bases between them. The CDR3 runs 15 residues. The germline V gene encodes CDR1 ENHRY and CDR2 SYGVKD.

In this sample, this clonotype turned up many times. This chain uses TRBV27 with TRBJ1-6, with TRBD1 matching over 10 bases. Germline CDR1 reads MNHEY; CDR2 reads SMNVEV (reference sequence). There are 15 residues in the CDR3. V shed 10 bases, J shed 5 bases, and the junction held 8 bases outside the gene matches. CDR3 protein: CATPTGTGDNSPLHF. CDR3 coding DNA: TGTGCCACCCCGACCGGGACAGGGGATAATTCACCCCTCCACTTT.

V usage is TRBV5-4 and J usage is TRBJ2-3; D is undetermined. This CDR3 contains 14 residues. CDR1 is SGHNT, CDR2 YYREEE, per germline (reference sequence). V gave up 4 bases and J gave up 2 bases, with 11 bases separating them. For the CDR3, the DNA is TGTGCCAGCAGCCTGATTTGGGCCACAGATACGCAGTATTTT. Its protein product is CASSLIWATDTQYF.